The 29 T cell receptor beta chains in this list originate from one sample, sequenced in a study of shared T cell receptors in the human thymus. The data were produced by immunoSEQ multiplex PCR, yet TCRdb's version contains in-frame clones alone and is incomplete. Of about 380,000 clones listed, 95% are singletons. The sample was thymocytes. The receptors derive from a human donor.

V is TRBV9 and J is TRBJ2-1, with 9 bases identical to TRBD2. V lost 3 bases and J lost 4; bases outside the gene matches: 14. CDR1 SGDLS and CDR2 YYNGEE come from the germline V gene. The CDR3 loop spans 18 amino acids. CDR3 DNA sequence: TGTGCCAGCAGCGGAGGAGCGCCCCGGACTAGCGCATACAATGAGCAGTTCTTC. This codes for CASSGGAPRTSAYNEQFF.

The J gene is TRBJ2-5, the V gene TRBV30, with D possibly matching TRBD2 (6 bases). Per germline, CDR1 GTSNPN and CDR2 SVGIG (reference sequence). Trimming pared 2 bases from V and 3 bases from J, leaving 13 bases between. The CDR3 has 14 residues. CDR3 region: CAWSPLAPKETQYF. CDR3 bases: TGTGCCTGGAGTCCTCTAGCGCCCAAAGAGACCCAGTACTTC. The variable domain in full, with the rest retrieved from reference TRBV30 and TRBJ2-5, is SQTIHQWPATLVQPVGSPLSLECTVEGTSNPNLYWYRQAAGRGLQLLFYSVGIGQISSEVPQNLSASRPQDRQFILSSKKLLLSDSGFYLCAWSPLAPKETQYFGPGTRLLVL.

The rearrangement links TRBV5-6 to TRBJ2-2; TRBD1 is a possible D gene (6 bases). The germline gives CDR1 SGHDT, CDR2 YYEEEE. This CDR3 has 14 residues. Trimming shortened V by 1 base and J by 7 bases, and 11 bases separated the two germline ends. CDR3 protein: CASSLPGTIGELFF. Here the CDR3 DNA reads TGTGCCAGCAGCTTGCCCGGGACAATCGGGGAGCTGTTTTTT.

The rearrangement uses TRBV19 and TRBJ2-7; D is perhaps TRBD1 (8 bases). Germline CDR1 and CDR2: LNHDA and SQIVND (reference sequence). Deletions cut 4 bases from V and 4 bases from J, with 23 bases between. This CDR3 is built from 17 residues. The CDR3 DNA is TGTGCCAGTAGTACAGGGGGGGACAGGAACATTTTTTACGAGCAGTACTTC. Residues: CASSTGGDRNIFYEQYF.

The V gene is TRBV2, the J gene TRBJ2-3; TRBD2 agrees at 8 bases. The germline CDR1 and CDR2 sequences are SNHLY and FYNNEI. The CDR3 has 15 residues. Losses at the gene ends were 4 bases for V and 6 bases for J; bases not matched to a gene: 9. As DNA, the CDR3 is TGTGCCAGCAGTGGGCGGGAGGATCCCCAGGATACGCAGTATTTT. Translated, it gives CASSGREDPQDTQYF.

A single count supports this clone. The chain employs TRBV7-2 and TRBJ2-1; TRBD2 matches at 10 bases. Per germline, CDR1 SGHTA and CDR2 FQGNSA. The CDR3 runs to 14 residues. Trimming at V came to 4 bases and at J to 4 bases, leaving 1 base not matched to a gene. The CDR3 bases are TGTGCCAGCAGCTGGACTAGCGGTTACAATGAGCAGTTCTTC. Translation gives CASSWTSGYNEQFF.

The rearrangement joins TRBV29-1 to TRBJ1-2, with 10 bases aligning to TRBD1. This CDR3 has 14 amino acids. With V trimmed by 7 bases and J by 8 bases, 13 bases remained unmatched. The germline V gene has CDR1 SQVTM and CDR2 ANQGSEA. CDR3: CSAKSDRGLRGYTF. The DNA of the CDR3 is TGCAGCGCTAAAAGCGACAGGGGGCTTCGAGGCTACACCTTC.

The CDR3 protein is CSAGFKRWEFF. DNA for the CDR3: TGCAGTGCCGGGTTCAAGCGTTGGGAGTTCTTC. V and J are TRBV20-1 and TRBJ2-1, with D unresolved. The V end was cut by 6 bases, the J end by 14 bases, with 17 bases between. The CDR3 covers 11 residues. Germline V lookup: CDR1 DFQATT, CDR2 SNEGSKA (reference sequence).

This chain uses TRBV27 with TRBJ2-2; 8 positions agree with TRBD2. The germline V gene has CDR1 MNHEY and CDR2 SMNVEV (reference sequence). The CDR3 length is 19 residues. V dropped 3 bases and J dropped 6; count of bases not matched to a gene: 18. The CDR3 DNA sequence: TGTGCCAGCAGTTTGCCGGGACCAACTAGCGGAGGGGTATCCGGGGAGCTGTTTTTT. Encoded protein: CASSLPGPTSGGVSGELFF.

V gene TRBV6-1 combines with J gene TRBJ1-5; the D is unclear. CDR3 length equals 22 residues. Germline CDR1 reads MNHNS; CDR2 reads SASEGT. Trimming shortened V by 2 bases and J by 0 bases, and 29 bases separated the two germline ends. CDR3 amino acids: CASSELVETLRVKGYSNQPQHF. CDR3 in DNA: TGTGCCAGCAGTGAACTGGTAGAGACTTTAAGGGTGAAGGGTTATAGCAATCAGCCCCAGCATTTT.

The CDR3 here is CASSPPGLAAPNEQFF. In nucleotides, the CDR3 is TGTGCCAGCAGCCCTCCGGGGCTAGCGGCCCCCAATGAGCAGTTCTTC. This sequence joins TRBV5-6 and TRBJ2-1, with 7 bases identical to TRBD2. The trim removed 4 bases at V and 6 bases at J, leaving 13 bases unmatched. The CDR3 totals 16 residues. From germline, CDR1 is SGHDT and CDR2 YYEEEE.

In its sample, this clone was seen once. The chain carries TRBV27 and TRBJ1-5, with D maybe TRBD1 (6 bases). The CDR3 totals 15 residues. Trimming removed 5 bases at V and 3 bases at J, with 14 bases between. Germline V CDR1 and CDR2: MNHEY, SMNVEV (reference sequence). As DNA, the CDR3 is TGTGCCAGCAGTAACGGGGGCTATAACAATCAGCCCCAGCATTTT. Its protein product is CASSNGGYNNQPQHF.

This clone has only one observation. The V call is TRBV27, the J call TRBJ2-1; the match to TRBD2 covers 12 bases. With V trimmed by 3 bases and J by 14 bases, 14 bases remained unmatched. The CDR3 length is 16 residues. Looked up from germline, CDR1 is MNHEY and CDR2 is SMNVEV (reference sequence). The CDR3 DNA follows: TGTGCCAGCAGTTTGGGAAGGGGTACTAGCGGGAGGTCGGAGTTCTTC. Amino acids: CASSLGRGTSGRSEFF.

Comments on this clone: The junction shows a germline mismatch at one end, possibly a read error. The chain couples TRBV6-4 to TRBJ2-3; D unresolved. Germline V gives CDR1 MRHNA, CDR2 SNTAGT. This CDR3 is 15 amino acids long. CDR3 loop: CAGSDSTTSTDTQYF. In DNA form, the CDR3 reads TGTGCCGGCAGTGACTCAACTACCTCCACAGATACGCAGTATTTT.

V usage is TRBV30 and J usage is TRBJ2-3; the match to TRBD1 covers 8 bases. The V and J ends lost 1 base and 2 bases, in that order; junction bases with no gene match: 5. The CDR3 is made up of 15 amino acids. The germline V gene encodes CDR1 GTSNPN and CDR2 SVGIG (reference sequence). CDR3 coding DNA: TGTGCCTGGAGTGACAGGGGGTTCAACACAGATACGCAGTATTTT. Encoded protein: CAWSDRGFNTDTQYF.

Only one count was recorded for this clone. This chain connects TRBV2 to TRBJ2-1; 10 bases match TRBD1. The germline gives CDR1 SNHLY, CDR2 FYNNEI. The CDR3 has 15 amino acids. Losses at the gene ends were 4 bases for V and 4 bases for J; bases not matched to a gene: 4. The CDR3 here is CASSVRTGGYNEQFF. CDR3 DNA: TGTGCCAGCAGTGTGAGGACAGGGGGTTACAATGAGCAGTTCTTC.

A single count supports this clone. This chain links TRBV11-2 with TRBJ1-2; possibly TRBD1 for D (5 bases). The CDR3 is made up of 18 amino acids. Trimming removed 0 bases from V and 0 bases from J, with 17 bases in between. CDR1 and CDR2 from the germline V gene are SGHAT and FQNNGV. The CDR3 bases are TGTGCCAGCAGCTTAGAAGGGGACCGGGACGCAACTAACTATGGCTACACCTTC. It yields the protein CASSLEGDRDATNYGYTF.

The chain has TRBV5-8 and TRBJ1-2; 7 nucleotides agree with TRBD1. The CDR3 covers 15 residues. Germline V gives CDR1 SGHTS, CDR2 YDEGEE. J gave up 4 bases and V 1 base, and 7 bases lay outside the gene matches. The CDR3 loop reads CASSLSGGAVYGYTF. CDR3 DNA sequence: TGTGCCAGCAGCTTGTCAGGGGGTGCAGTCTATGGCTACACCTTC.

This chain joins TRBV9 and TRBJ2-1; D might be TRBD2 (5 bases). Germline V CDR1 and CDR2: SGDLS, YYNGEE. CDR3 length equals 14 residues. V lost 0 bases, J lost 4 bases, and 8 bases lay in between. CDR3 region: CASSVGLPYNEQFF. Here the CDR3 DNA reads TGTGCCAGCAGCGTAGGACTACCTTACAATGAGCAGTTCTTC.

The CDR3 loop reads CASSARTSGRTDTQYF. CDR3 DNA: TGTGCCAGCAGCGCACGGACTAGCGGCCGCACAGATACGCAGTATTTT. This chain links TRBV9 with TRBJ2-3; 10 bases line up with TRBD2. V shed 3 bases and J 1 base; nucleotides not matched to a gene: 5. The CDR3 is made up of 16 amino acids. Germline CDR1 SGDLS, CDR2 YYNGEE.

The chain carries TRBV30 and TRBJ1-1, with a weak D call TRBD1 (5 bases). Trimming left V 2 bases short and J 3 bases short, with 10 bases between. Germline V CDR1 and CDR2: GTSNPN, SVGIG (reference sequence). The CDR3 sequence is 13 residues long. For the CDR3, the DNA is TGTGCCTGGAGTCCCGCGGGGGACACTGAAGCTTTCTTT. Translation gives CAWSPAGDTEAFF.

The chain uses TRBV6-4 and TRBJ2-2, with a tentative D call TRBD1 (5 bases). Trimming removed 4 bases at V and 4 bases at J, with 13 bases between. The germline gives CDR1 MRHNA, CDR2 SNTAGT. The CDR3 extends over 15 amino acids. The CDR3 coding sequence is TGTGCCAGCAGTGCATCAGGGTATAGCACCGGGGAGCTGTTTTTT. Its translation: CASSASGYSTGELFF.

A few counts support this clone. This sequence joins TRBV9 and TRBJ2-7; 7 nucleotides match TRBD1. V shed 2 bases and J 5 bases; nucleotides not matched to a gene: 10. There are 15 residues in the CDR3. The germline V gene has CDR1 SGDLS and CDR2 YYNGEE. The CDR3 DNA reads TGTGCCAGCAGCGTCGCGTTAGGGGGCGTAGACGAGCAGTACTTC. Translating gives CASSVALGGVDEQYF.

The V and J genes are TRBV5-4 and TRBJ2-7, with TRBD1 matching over 10 bases. In germline, CDR1 is SGHNT, CDR2 YYREEE (reference sequence). Germline trimming cut 4 bases from V and 5 bases from J; bases unmatched to any gene: 6. The CDR3 totals 14 residues. The CDR3 nucleotides are TGTGCCAGCAGCCTGGGACAGGGGACCCACGAGCAGTACTTC. This codes for CASSLGQGTHEQYF.

This chain connects TRBV29-1 to TRBJ2-1, with D uncertain. Per the germline V gene, CDR1 is SQVTM and CDR2 is ANQGSEA. Trimming shortened V by 1 base and J by 7 bases, and 2 bases separated the two germline ends. This CDR3 spans 10 amino acids. CDR3 nucleotides: TGCAGCGTTGAAGGTAATGAGCAGTTCTTC. Amino acid sequence: CSVEGNEQFF.

V usage is TRBV11-1 and J usage is TRBJ2-1; 11 bases agree with TRBD2. Trimming cost V 4 bases and J 7 bases; bases outside gene matches: 6. Per the germline V gene, CDR1 is SGHAT and CDR2 is FQDESV (reference sequence). The CDR3 runs 15 residues. The CDR3 loop reads CASSWLAGGLNEQFF. CDR3 DNA sequence: TGTGCCAGCAGCTGGCTAGCGGGAGGTCTTAATGAGCAGTTCTTC.

The chain employs TRBV27 and TRBJ1-3, with 7 bases that match TRBD1. The germline V gene encodes CDR1 MNHEY and CDR2 SMNVEV (reference sequence). The CDR3 sequence is 16 residues long. J was trimmed by 0 bases and V by 5 bases; bases with no gene match: 7. CDR3 coding DNA: TGTGCCAGCAGTACCCCGGGACAGAGCTCTGGAAACACCATATATTTT. Amino acids: CASSTPGQSSGNTIYF.

V gene TRBV19 combines with J gene TRBJ2-2, with a tentative D call TRBD1 (6 bases). V shed 3 bases and J shed 8 bases, with 16 bases lying between them. Germline assignment: CDR1 LNHDA and CDR2 SQIVND (reference sequence). The CDR3 runs 15 residues. The CDR3 here is CASSMGTGMAGELFF. CDR3 sequence (DNA): TGTGCCAGTAGTATGGGAACAGGGATGGCGGGGGAGCTGTTTTTT.

The chain carries TRBV2 and TRBJ1-4; D not certain. The germline V gene encodes CDR1 SNHLY and CDR2 FYNNEI. The V gene lost 6 bases and the J gene lost 7 bases, with 12 bases spanning the gap. The CDR3 covers 13 residues. The CDR3 DNA reads TGTGCCAGCAGCCGCGGAAGAGGTGAAAAACTGTTTTTT. This gives the protein CASSRGRGEKLFF.